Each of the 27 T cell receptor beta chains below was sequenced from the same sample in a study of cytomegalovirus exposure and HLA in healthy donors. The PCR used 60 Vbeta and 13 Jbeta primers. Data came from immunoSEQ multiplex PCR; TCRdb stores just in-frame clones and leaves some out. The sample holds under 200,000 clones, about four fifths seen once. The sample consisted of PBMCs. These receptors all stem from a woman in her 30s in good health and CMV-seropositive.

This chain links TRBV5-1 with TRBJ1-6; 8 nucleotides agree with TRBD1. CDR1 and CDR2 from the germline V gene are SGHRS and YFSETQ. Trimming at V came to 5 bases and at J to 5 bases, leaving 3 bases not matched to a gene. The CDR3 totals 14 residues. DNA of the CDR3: TGCGCCAGCAGAGTGACAGGGGATAATTCACCCCTCCACTTT. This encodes CASRVTGDNSPLHF.

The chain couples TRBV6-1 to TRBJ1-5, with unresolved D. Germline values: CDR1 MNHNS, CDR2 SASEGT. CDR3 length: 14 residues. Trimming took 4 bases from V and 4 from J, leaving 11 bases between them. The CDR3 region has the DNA TGTGCCAGCAGTGTCGGAGGAGGGAATCAGCCCCAGCATTTT. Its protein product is CASSVGGGNQPQHF.

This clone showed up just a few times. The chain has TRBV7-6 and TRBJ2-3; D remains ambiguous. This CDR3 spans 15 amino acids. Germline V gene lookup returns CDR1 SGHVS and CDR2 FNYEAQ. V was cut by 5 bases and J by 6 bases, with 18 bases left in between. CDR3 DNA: TGTGCCAGCAGCCCAACAACAACAACAACGGATACGCAGTATTTT. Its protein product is CASSPTTTTTDTQYF.

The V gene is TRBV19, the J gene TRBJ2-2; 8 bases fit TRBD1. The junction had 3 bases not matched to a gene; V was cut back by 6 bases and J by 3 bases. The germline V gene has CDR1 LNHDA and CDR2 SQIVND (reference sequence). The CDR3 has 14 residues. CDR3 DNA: TGTGCCAGTAGATCGGACAGGGACACCGGGGAGCTGTTTTTT. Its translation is CASRSDRDTGELFF. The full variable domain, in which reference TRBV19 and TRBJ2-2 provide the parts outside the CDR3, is DGGITQSPKYLFRKEGQNVTLSCEQNLNHDAMYWYRQDPGQGLRLIYYSQIVNDFQKGDIAEGYSVSREKKESFPLTVTSAQKNPTAFYLCASRSDRDTGELFFGEGSRLTVL.

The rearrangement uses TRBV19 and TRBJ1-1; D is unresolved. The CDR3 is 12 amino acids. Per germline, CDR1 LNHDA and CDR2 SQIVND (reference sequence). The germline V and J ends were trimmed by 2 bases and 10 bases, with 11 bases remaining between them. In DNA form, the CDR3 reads TGTGCCAGTAGTATATTCCGGGAGGCAGCTTTCTTT. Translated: CASSIFREAAFF. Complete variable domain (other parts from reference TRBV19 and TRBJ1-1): DGGITQSPKYLFRKEGQNVTLSCEQNLNHDAMYWYRQDPGQGLRLIYYSQIVNDFQKGDIAEGYSVSREKKESFPLTVTSAQKNPTAFYLCASSIFREAAFFGQGTRLTVV.

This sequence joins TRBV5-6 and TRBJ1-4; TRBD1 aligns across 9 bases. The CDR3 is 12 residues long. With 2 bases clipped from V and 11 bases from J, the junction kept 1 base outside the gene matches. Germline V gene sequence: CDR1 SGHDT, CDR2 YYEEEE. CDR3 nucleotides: TGTGCCAGCAGCTTAGGGACAGGGAAACTGTTTTTT. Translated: CASSLGTGKLFF.

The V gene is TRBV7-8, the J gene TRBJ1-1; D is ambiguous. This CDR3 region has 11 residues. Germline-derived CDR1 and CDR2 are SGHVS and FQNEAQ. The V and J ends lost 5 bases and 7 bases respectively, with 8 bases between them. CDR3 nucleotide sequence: TGTGCCAGCAGCCGAGTTTTTGAAGCTTTCTTT. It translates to CASSRVFEAFF.

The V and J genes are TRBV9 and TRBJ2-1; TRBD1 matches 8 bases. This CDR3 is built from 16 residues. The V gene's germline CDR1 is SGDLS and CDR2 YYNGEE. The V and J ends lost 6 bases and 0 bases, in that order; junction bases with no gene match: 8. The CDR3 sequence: CASTQGDRGSYNEQFF. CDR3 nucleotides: TGTGCCAGCACGCAAGGAGACAGGGGCTCCTACAATGAGCAGTTCTTC.

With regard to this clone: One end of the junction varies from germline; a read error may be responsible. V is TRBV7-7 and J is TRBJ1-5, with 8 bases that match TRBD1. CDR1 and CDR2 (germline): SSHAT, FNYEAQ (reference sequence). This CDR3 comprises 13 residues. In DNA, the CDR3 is TGTGCTAGCAGCAGAGGACAGGGACAGCCCCAGCATTTT. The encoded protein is CASSRGQGQPQHF.

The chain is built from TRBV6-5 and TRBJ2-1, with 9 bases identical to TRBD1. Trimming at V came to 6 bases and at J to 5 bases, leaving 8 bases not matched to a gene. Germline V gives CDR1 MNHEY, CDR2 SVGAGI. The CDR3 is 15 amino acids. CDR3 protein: CASSPTGGGHNEQFF. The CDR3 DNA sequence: TGTGCCAGCAGCCCCACAGGGGGCGGACACAATGAGCAGTTCTTC.

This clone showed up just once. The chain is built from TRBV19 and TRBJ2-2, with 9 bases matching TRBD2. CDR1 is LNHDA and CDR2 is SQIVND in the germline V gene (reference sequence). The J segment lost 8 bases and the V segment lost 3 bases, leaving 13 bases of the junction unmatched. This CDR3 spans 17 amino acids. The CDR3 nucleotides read TGTGCCAGTAGTATTAGGCGGGGGGGTCGCATAGGAGGGGAGCTGTTTTTT. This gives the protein CASSIRRGGRIGGELFF.

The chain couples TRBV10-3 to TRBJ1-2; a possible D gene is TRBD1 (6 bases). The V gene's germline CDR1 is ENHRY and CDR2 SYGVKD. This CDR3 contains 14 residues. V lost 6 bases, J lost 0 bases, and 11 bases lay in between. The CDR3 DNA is TGTGCCATCAGAAGGACAGAAGCTAACTATGGCTACACCTTC. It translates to CAIRRTEANYGYTF.

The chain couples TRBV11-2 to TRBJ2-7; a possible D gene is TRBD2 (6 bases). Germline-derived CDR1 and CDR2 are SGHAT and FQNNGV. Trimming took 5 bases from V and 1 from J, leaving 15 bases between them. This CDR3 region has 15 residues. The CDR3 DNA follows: TGTGCCAGCAGCCTCCTTCCCGGGACTTCCTACGAGCAGTACTTC. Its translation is CASSLLPGTSYEQYF.

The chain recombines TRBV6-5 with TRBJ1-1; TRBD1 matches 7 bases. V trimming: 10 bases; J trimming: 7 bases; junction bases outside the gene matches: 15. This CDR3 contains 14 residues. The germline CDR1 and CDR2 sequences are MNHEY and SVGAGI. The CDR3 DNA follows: TGTGCCATCAGGGAACACAGGGGACGGATTGAAGCTTTCTTT. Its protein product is CAIREHRGRIEAFF.

The CDR3 DNA reads TGTGCCAGCAGCGGTAGGACAGGAAAGGACCCGATCCCTCTTAACTATGGCTACACCTTC. Translated, it gives CASSGRTGKDPIPLNYGYTF. This chain joins TRBV13 and TRBJ1-2; TRBD1 aligns across 7 bases. Trimming removed 5 bases from V and 1 base from J; junction bases left unmatched: 22. The CDR3 has 20 amino acids. Germline assignment: CDR1 PRHDT and CDR2 FYEKMQ (reference sequence).

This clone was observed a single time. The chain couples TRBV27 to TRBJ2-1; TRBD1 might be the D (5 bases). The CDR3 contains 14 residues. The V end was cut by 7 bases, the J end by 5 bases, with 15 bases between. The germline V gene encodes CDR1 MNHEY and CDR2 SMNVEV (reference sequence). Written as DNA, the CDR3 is TGTGCCAGCACCAAGGGGTCCGGAAACAATGAGCAGTTCTTC. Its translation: CASTKGSGNNEQFF.

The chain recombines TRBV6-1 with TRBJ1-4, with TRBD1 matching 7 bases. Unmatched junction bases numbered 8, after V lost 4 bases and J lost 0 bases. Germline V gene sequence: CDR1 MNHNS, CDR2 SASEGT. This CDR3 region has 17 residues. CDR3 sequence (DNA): TGTGCCAGCAGTGCGTGGGACAGCGCCGCAACTAATGAAAAACTGTTTTTT. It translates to CASSAWDSAATNEKLFF.

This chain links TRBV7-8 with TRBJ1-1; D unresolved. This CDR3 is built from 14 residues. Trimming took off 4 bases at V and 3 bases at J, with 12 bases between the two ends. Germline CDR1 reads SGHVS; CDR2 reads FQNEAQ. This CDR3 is CASSSLREYTEAFF. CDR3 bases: TGTGCCAGCAGCTCTCTTAGGGAGTACACTGAAGCTTTCTTT.

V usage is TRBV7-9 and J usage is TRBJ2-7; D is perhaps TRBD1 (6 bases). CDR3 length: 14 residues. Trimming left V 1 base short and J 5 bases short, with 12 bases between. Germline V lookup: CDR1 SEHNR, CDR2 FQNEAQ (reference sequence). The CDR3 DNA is TGTGCCAGCAGCTTAGAGCTGGGGGCCCACGAGCAGTACTTC. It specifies CASSLELGAHEQYF.

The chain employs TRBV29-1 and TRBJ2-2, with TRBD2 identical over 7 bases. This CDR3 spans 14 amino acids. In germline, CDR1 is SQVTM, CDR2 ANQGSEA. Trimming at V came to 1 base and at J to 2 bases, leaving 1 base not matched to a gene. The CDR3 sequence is CSVEGGGNTGELFF. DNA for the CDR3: TGCAGCGTTGAAGGGGGGGGTAACACCGGGGAGCTGTTTTTT.

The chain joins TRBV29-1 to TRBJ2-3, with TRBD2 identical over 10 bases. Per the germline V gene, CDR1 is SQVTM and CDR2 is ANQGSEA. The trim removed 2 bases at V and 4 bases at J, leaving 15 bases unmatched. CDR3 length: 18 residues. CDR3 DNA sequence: TGCAGCGTTGAACTAGCGGGGGTCCCCGAGGAGAACGCAGATACGCAGTATTTT. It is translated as CSVELAGVPEENADTQYF.

The CDR3 DNA follows: TGTGCCAGCAGCTTGGTAGTAAGACAAGAGACCCAGTACTTC. Amino acids: CASSLVVRQETQYF. The J gene is TRBJ2-5, the V gene TRBV5-5; D is unresolved. Germline V gene data show CDR1 as SGHKS and CDR2 as YYEKEE (reference sequence). The CDR3 is made up of 14 amino acids. V was trimmed by 0 bases and J by 2 bases, leaving 8 bases between them.

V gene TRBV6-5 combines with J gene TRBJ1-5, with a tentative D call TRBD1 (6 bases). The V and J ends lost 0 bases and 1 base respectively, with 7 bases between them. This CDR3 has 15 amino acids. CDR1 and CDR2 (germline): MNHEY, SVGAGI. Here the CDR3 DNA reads TGTGCCAGCAGTTACTCTAGGGGGAGCAATCAGCCCCAGCATTTT. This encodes CASSYSRGSNQPQHF.

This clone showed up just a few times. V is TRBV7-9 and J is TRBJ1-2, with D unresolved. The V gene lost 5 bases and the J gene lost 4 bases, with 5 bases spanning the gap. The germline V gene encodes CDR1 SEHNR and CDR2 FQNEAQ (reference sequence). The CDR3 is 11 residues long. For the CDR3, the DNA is TGTGCCAGCAGCCTTAGCTATGGCTACACCTTC. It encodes CASSLSYGYTF.

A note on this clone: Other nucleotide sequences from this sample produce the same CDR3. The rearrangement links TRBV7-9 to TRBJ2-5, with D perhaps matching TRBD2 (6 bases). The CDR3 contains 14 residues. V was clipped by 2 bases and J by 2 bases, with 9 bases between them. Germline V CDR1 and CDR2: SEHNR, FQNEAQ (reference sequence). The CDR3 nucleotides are TGTGCCAGCAGCTTAACGGGACTTCAAGAGACCCAGTACTTC. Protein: CASSLTGLQETQYF.

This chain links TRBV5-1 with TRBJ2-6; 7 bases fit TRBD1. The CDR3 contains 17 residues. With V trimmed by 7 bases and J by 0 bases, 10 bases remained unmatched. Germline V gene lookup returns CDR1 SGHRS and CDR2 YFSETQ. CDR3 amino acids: CASRRGQADSGANVLTF. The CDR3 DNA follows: TGCGCCAGCCGACGAGGACAGGCCGACTCTGGGGCCAACGTCCTGACTTTC.

As DNA, the CDR3 is TGTGCCAGCAGCATACCTGGACTAGCGGCCTACAATGAGCAGTTCTTC. Amino acids: CASSIPGLAAYNEQFF. The J gene is TRBJ2-1, the V gene TRBV7-2, with 10 bases lining up with TRBD2. This CDR3 contains 16 residues. V shed 5 bases and J 2 bases; nucleotides not matched to a gene: 6. CDR1 is SGHTA, CDR2 FQGNSA, per germline.